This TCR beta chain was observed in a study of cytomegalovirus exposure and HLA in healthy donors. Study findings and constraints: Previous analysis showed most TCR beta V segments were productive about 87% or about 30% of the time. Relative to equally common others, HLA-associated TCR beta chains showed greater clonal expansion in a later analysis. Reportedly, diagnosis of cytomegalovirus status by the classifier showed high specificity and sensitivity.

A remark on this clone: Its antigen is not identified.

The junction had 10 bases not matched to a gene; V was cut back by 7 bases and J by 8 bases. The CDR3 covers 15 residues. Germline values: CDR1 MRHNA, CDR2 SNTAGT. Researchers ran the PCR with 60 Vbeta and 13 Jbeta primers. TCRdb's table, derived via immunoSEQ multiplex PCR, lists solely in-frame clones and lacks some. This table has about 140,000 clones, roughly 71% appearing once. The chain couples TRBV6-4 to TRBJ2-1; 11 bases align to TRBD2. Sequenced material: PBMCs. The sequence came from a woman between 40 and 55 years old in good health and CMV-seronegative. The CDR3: CASKTGTSGSDEQFF. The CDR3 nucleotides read TGTGCCAGCAAGACCGGGACTAGCGGTTCGGATGAGCAGTTCTTC.